These 16 T cell receptor beta chains originate from one sample sequenced in a study of T cells after yellow fever vaccination (dated by TCRdb to the late 2010s). The intended sense of this specimen's treatment or condition label: live attenuated yellow fever vaccine strain. The library was prepared using 5' RACE. Instrument used: Illumina HiSeq 2500. Using fastp at Q25 and MiXCR, TCRdb reprocessed the public reads and kept productive beta chains. Every distinct CDR3 protein forms one entry, paired with its most common genes and DNA. This sample holds 450,000 to 650,000 distinct CDR3 sequences; roughly a fifth were observed only once. The ten largest clonotypes hold around 16% of the sample. The sequencing here drew on PBMCs, taken 21 days after the first yellow fever vaccination. Receptors were obtained from a man aged 18 to 29 who received the YFV17D yellow fever vaccine.

This clonotype was found many times. The J gene is TRBJ1-4, the V gene TRBV11-2; 7 nucleotides line up with TRBD1. Trimming removed 4 bases from V and 8 bases from J; junction bases left unmatched: 16. Germline V gives CDR1 SGHAT, CDR2 FQNNGV. The CDR3 covers 17 residues. The CDR3 DNA sequence: TGTGCCAGCAGCTCCCGTGCCGGGACAGAGTTTAGGGAAAAACTGTTTTTT. Protein product: CASSSRAGTEFREKLFF. Variable domain in full (rest from reference TRBV11-2 and TRBJ1-4): EAGVAQSPRYKIIEKRQSVAFWCNPISGHATLYWYQQILGQGPKLLIQFQNNGVVDDSQLPKDRFSAERLKGVDSTLKIQPAKLEDSAVYLCASSSRAGTEFREKLFFGSGTQLSVL.

The chain joins TRBV9 to TRBJ2-7; D perhaps matches TRBD2 (5 bases). The ends were cut back, 0 bases at V and 7 bases at J, with 8 bases in the middle. Germline V gene sequence: CDR1 SGDLS, CDR2 YYNGEE. This CDR3 contains 12 residues. DNA of the CDR3: TGTGCCAGCAGCGTAGTTGAGGGTGAGCAGTACTTC. Translating gives CASSVVEGEQYF. Full variable domain (remainder filled in from reference TRBV9 and TRBJ2-7): DSGVTQTPKHLITATGQRVTLRCSPRSGDLSVYWYQQSLDQGLQFLIQYYNGEERAKGNILERFSAQQFPDLHSELNLSSLELGDSALYFCASSVVEGEQYFGPGTRLTVT.

This clonotype was detected a few times. The rearrangement uses TRBV11-3 and TRBJ2-5; perhaps TRBD1 as D (6 bases). The ends were cut back, 4 bases at V and 4 bases at J, with 16 bases in the middle. Germline CDR1 SGHNT, CDR2 YENEEA. The CDR3 consists of 15 residues. CDR3 DNA: TGTGCCAGCAGCTCAGGGGTCGCTAGTGGAGAGACCCAGTACTTC. Amino acids: CASSSGVASGETQYF.

The chain is built from TRBV27 and TRBJ2-5; TRBD2 matches 10 bases. There are 14 residues in the CDR3. Germline V gene lookup returns CDR1 MNHEY and CDR2 SMNVEV (reference sequence). Losses at the gene ends were 9 bases for V and 4 bases for J; bases not matched to a gene: 8. CDR3 nucleotide sequence: TGTGCCAGTATGAGGACTAGCGGCTTAGAGACCCAGTACTTC. Encoded protein: CASMRTSGLETQYF.

The chain joins TRBV1 to TRBJ1-1. TRBV1 is listed as a pseudogene. The CDR3 has 14 residues. The CDR3 reads CTSSQDDPDEEAFF. CDR3 in DNA: TGCACCAGCAGCCAAGATGATCCGGACGAAGAAGCTTTCTTT.

This clonotype has more than one count but fewer than ten. V gene TRBV7-8 combines with J gene TRBJ2-7; 13 bases are a match to TRBD2. Germline CDR1 and CDR2: SGHVS and FQNEAQ. The CDR3 totals 15 residues. The V segment lost 4 bases and the J segment 2 bases; nucleotides outside the gene matches: 2. The CDR3 nucleotides are TGTGCCAGCAGCTCAGGACTAGCGGGGGCCTACGAGCAGTACTTC. Encoded protein: CASSSGLAGAYEQYF.

CDR3 nucleotides: TGTGCCAGCTCACCCGGGACAGTTAGCACAGATACGCAGTATTTT. As protein: CASSPGTVSTDTQYF. The chain carries TRBV18 and TRBJ2-3, with 7 bases lining up with TRBD1. The CDR3 is 15 residues long. Germline CDR1 KGHSH, CDR2 LQKENI. V shed 3 bases, J shed 0 bases, and the junction held 3 bases outside the gene matches.

In this sample, this clonotype turned up a few times. CDR3 sequence (DNA): TGTGCCATCACTCCTAGCGGGGGCTACGAGCAGTACTTC. Protein product: CAITPSGGYEQYF. The chain combines TRBV10-3 with TRBJ2-7, with 10 bases that match TRBD2. Germline V gene sequence: CDR1 ENHRY, CDR2 SYGVKD. V trimming: 7 bases; J trimming: 3 bases; junction bases outside the gene matches: 3. The CDR3 length is 13 residues.

The sample holds many counts of this clonotype. The V and J genes are TRBV7-2 and TRBJ1-2; weak D call: TRBD1 (5 bases). Germline CDR1 is SGHTA and CDR2 is FQGNSA. V shed 3 bases and J shed 3 bases, with 11 bases lying between them. This CDR3 comprises 14 residues. The CDR3 sequence: CASSLSGTDYGYTF. As DNA, the CDR3 is TGTGCCAGCAGCTTGTCCGGGACGGACTATGGCTACACCTTC. Looking up the rest from reference TRBV7-2 and TRBJ1-2 gives the full variable domain: GAGVSQSPSNKVTEKGKDVELRCDPISGHTALYWYRQSLGQGLEFLIYFQGNSAPDKSGLPSDRFSAERTGGSVSTLTIQRTQQEDSAVYLCASSLSGTDYGYTFGSGTRLTVV.

This chain connects TRBV7-2 to TRBJ1-4, with D tentatively TRBD1 (6 bases). Trimming cost V 6 bases and J 0 bases, with 11 bases left between them. Germline-derived CDR1 and CDR2 are SGHTA and FQGNSA. CDR3 length equals 15 residues. The CDR3 nucleotides read TGTGCCAGCAGAGGACAGCCTGCAACTAATGAAAAACTGTTTTTT. Its protein product is CASRGQPATNEKLFF.

J is TRBJ1-4 and V is TRBV6-5; 7 positions match TRBD1. The germline V gene encodes CDR1 MNHEY and CDR2 SVGAGI. The CDR3 is 15 amino acids. Germline trimming cut 5 bases from V and 4 bases from J; bases unmatched to any gene: 7. The DNA for the CDR3 is TGTGCCAGCAGTAACCCCGGGACAGATAATGAAAAACTGTTTTTT. It is translated as CASSNPGTDNEKLFF.

The genes are TRBV4-1 and TRBJ1-1; 8 bases align to TRBD1. CDR1 is MGHRA and CDR2 is YSYEKL in the germline V gene. Trimming cost V 1 base and J 1 base; bases outside gene matches: 2. The CDR3 extends over 15 amino acids. The DNA of the CDR3 is TGCGCCAGCAGCCAAGGACAGGGGAGGAACACTGAAGCTTTCTTT. Its translation: CASSQGQGRNTEAFF.

This clonotype was recorded a few times. The genes are TRBV6-2 or TRBV6-3 and TRBJ1-1, with D perhaps matching TRBD1 (6 bases). V shed 0 bases and J shed 1 base, with 12 bases lying between them. The CDR3 extends over 16 amino acids. Per the germline V gene, CDR1 is MNHEY and CDR2 is SVGEGT. The CDR3 DNA reads as TGTGCCAGCAGTTACTCGGAGGACAGCTCGAACACTGAAGCTTTCTTT. Its protein is CASSYSEDSSNTEAFF.

This clonotype has more than one count but fewer than ten. The chain has TRBV14 and TRBJ2-4; 7 bases match TRBD1. The CDR3 loop spans 14 amino acids. Germline CDR1 reads SGHDN; CDR2 reads FVKESK. V lost 4 bases and J lost 9; bases outside the gene matches: 9. The CDR3 DNA sequence: TGTGCCAGCAGCCGGGACAGATCTTCGGGCATTCAGTACTTC. Residues: CASSRDRSSGIQYF.

This clonotype was counted only a few times. J is TRBJ2-5 and V is TRBV12-3 or TRBV12-4; perhaps TRBD2 as D (6 bases). The CDR3 runs to 14 residues. Deletions cut 3 bases from V and 5 bases from J, with 13 bases between. For the CDR3, the DNA is TGTGCCAGCAGTTTCTGGGGGGTCGGCGAGACCCAGTACTTC. This gives the protein CASSFWGVGETQYF.

This chain uses TRBV6-2 or TRBV6-3 with TRBJ1-1, with a tentative D call TRBD1 (6 bases). The CDR3 sequence is 14 residues long. The germline V gene encodes CDR1 MNHEY and CDR2 SVGEGT. V shed 2 bases and J shed 2 bases, with 9 bases lying between them. CDR3 amino acids: CASSYMGANTEAFF. The CDR3 region has the DNA TGTGCCAGCAGTTACATGGGGGCTAACACTGAAGCTTTCTTT.